The clone carrying this T cell receptor (delta chain) was observed a few times. The antigen is unknown. A single base is all that separates this from a far larger clone, so a read error is likely. This CDR3 is also generated by other DNA sequences in the sample. CDR1 GEAIGNYY and CDR2 EKD come from the germline V gene. This CDR3 is built from 15 residues. TRG and TRD sequences were obtained from every sorted gammadelta sample. TCRdb reapplied CATT to the multiplex PCR reads. The table lists about 51,000 delta-chain clones, roughly 1.9% of them singletons. The source of the sample is a study of γδ T cells in repeated Plasmodium falciparum infection. Overall study context: Four controlled malaria infections with P. falciparum NF54 spanned roughly 97 weeks.

Vgamma9/Vdelta2+ and Vdelta2-negative gammadelta T cells were flow-sorted from PBMC for bulk sequencing. Whole-study results and caveats: Donors in Mali lived in a small rural village, largely one ethnic group.

Sequencing used gamma-delta T cells from blood. The source is a pool of human donors (malaria-infected and uninfected, not separated). V usage is TRDV2 and J usage is TRDJ1; no reliable D call. CDR3 coding DNA: TGTGCCTGTGACACCAAGGGGTTAAACACTGATAAACTCATCTTT. It codes for CACDTKGLNTDKLIF.